This record looks at one T cell receptor beta chain sequence and its context. The antigen remains undetermined. TCRdb's copy holds only in-frame clones and misses some; the assay was immunoSEQ multiplex PCR. The sample lists tens of thousands of clones, around 80% occurring once. V lost 3 bases and J lost 0, with 6 bases in between. CDR3 size: 14 residues. Germline assignment: CDR1 LGHDT and CDR2 YNNKEL (reference sequence). The sample comes from a study of vaccination effects on CD4 cells after COVID-19. As for the study in general: Samples were collected from three convalescent patients early and late following vaccination.

When roughly eleven days of culture had elapsed, CD4+ T cells were isolated. The person acquired a PCR-confirmed SARS-CoV-2 infection between March and December 2020. Vaccination of participants consisted of two doses of either the BNT162b2 or mRNA-1273 vaccine. Sequenced here: CD4+ T cells from PBMCs cultured without peptide, sampled after COVID-19 vaccination. This clonotype was obtained from a human donor who had a prior SARS-CoV-2 infection. J is TRBJ1-5 and V is TRBV3-1 (or the pseudogene TRBV3-2), with TRBD1 as a possible D gene (5 bases). The DNA for the CDR3 is TGTGCCAGCAGCCAGGACATTAGCAATCAGCCCCAGCATTTT. Translation gives CASSQDISNQPQHF.